The entry below describes one T cell receptor (beta chain). This record belongs to a study of T cell clones after liver transplantation. Study details: Immunosuppression withdrawal was tried within 2 years after liver transplantation in this trial. Tolerant meant at least one year fully off immunosuppression without liver enzymes above twice normal.

The CDR3 sequence is 15 residues long. Per the germline V gene, CDR1 is MNHEY and CDR2 is SVGAGI. The V end was cut by 0 bases, the J end by 4 bases, with 12 bases between. The method was immunoSEQ multiplex PCR; TCRdb's version includes in-frame clones alone and lacks a portion of them. The top ten clones hold approximately 8.5% of a sample with 45,000 to 55,000 clones, roughly 83% of them seen once. This sequence was found in a human donor who received a liver transplant. The rearrangement joins TRBV6-5 to TRBJ1-2; D unclear. The starting material was CD4+ T cells from blood, obtained before liver transplant. The CDR3: CASSYSAGFGYGYTF. The CDR3 DNA follows: TGTGCCAGCAGTTACTCGGCGGGGTTCGGCTATGGCTACACCTTC.